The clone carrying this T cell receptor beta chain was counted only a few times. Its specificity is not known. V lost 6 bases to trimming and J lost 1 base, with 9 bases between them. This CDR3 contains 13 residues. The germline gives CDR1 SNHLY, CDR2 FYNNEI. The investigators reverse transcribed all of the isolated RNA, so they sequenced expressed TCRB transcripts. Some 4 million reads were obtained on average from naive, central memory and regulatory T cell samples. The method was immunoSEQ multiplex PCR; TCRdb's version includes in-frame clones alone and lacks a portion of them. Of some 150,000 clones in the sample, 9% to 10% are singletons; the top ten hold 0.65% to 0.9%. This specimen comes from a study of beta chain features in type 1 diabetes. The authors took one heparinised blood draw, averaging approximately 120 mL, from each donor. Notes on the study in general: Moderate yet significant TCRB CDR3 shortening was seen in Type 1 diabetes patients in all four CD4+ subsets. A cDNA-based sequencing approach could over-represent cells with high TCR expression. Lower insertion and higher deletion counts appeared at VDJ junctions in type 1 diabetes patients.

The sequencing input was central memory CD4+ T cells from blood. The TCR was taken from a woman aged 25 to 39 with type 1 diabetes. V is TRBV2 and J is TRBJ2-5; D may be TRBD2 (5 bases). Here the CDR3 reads CASRREIQETQYF. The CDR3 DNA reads TGTGCCAGCAGGAGGGAAATCCAAGAGACCCAGTACTTC.